This TCR beta chain was sequenced during a study of cytomegalovirus exposure and HLA in healthy donors. Notes on the study in general: TCR beta V- and J-gene trimming was later associated with a missense DCLRE1C variant. Later analysis found that TCR beta chains associated with HLA were more clonally expanded than other, equally common chains. Using the classifier, cytomegalovirus status was reportedly diagnosed with high specificity and sensitivity.

V dropped 6 bases and J dropped 8; count of bases not matched to a gene: 6. The CDR3 covers 12 residues. Germline lookup yields CDR1 MNHNY and CDR2 SVGAGI (reference sequence). A multiplex PCR was run with 60 Vbeta primers and 13 Jbeta primers. Data came from immunoSEQ multiplex PCR; TCRdb stores just in-frame clones and leaves some out. The top ten hold roughly 1.3% of the sample, which has around 150,000 clones, 75% to 85% seen once. This clone was observed a few times. Its target is unknown. This receptor was identified in a woman between 35 and 50 years old in good health and CMV-seronegative. This rearrangement joins TRBV6-6 to TRBJ1-1; 7 bases fit TRBD1. Sequenced material: PBMCs. The CDR3 is CASRRQQGEAFF. The CDR3 DNA reads as TGTGCCAGCAGGCGACAACAGGGGGAAGCTTTCTTT.